One and the same sample provided the 23 T cell receptor beta chains below, sequenced in a study of blood T cell repertoires in COVID-19. Assay used: immunoSEQ multiplex PCR; TCRdb lists only in-frame clones, some missing. The sample comprises approximately 200,000 clones, around four fifths of which are singletons, and approximately 5% rests with the top ten. The sample was peripheral blood. These receptors all stem from an older woman who had recovered from COVID-19.

The chain carries TRBV3-1 (or the pseudogene TRBV3-2) and TRBJ2-5; no definite D call. Trimming removed 0 bases from V and 7 bases from J, with 12 bases in between. The germline gives CDR1 LGHDT, CDR2 YNNKEL (reference sequence). CDR3 size: 14 residues. CDR3 nucleotide sequence: TGTGCCAGCAGCCAAGATCCCGGCGCAGGGACCCAGTACTTC. It translates to CASSQDPGAGTQYF.

This CDR3 is CASSLGGFLEKLFF. As DNA, the CDR3 is TGTGCCAGCAGCTTAGGCGGGTTTCTTGAAAAACTGTTTTTT. This chain connects TRBV7-9 to TRBJ1-4; D uncertain. V was cut by 1 base and J by 7 bases, with 10 bases left in between. This CDR3 has 14 amino acids. Germline CDR1 is SEHNR and CDR2 is FQNEAQ (reference sequence).

This chain connects TRBV29-1 to TRBJ2-3, with 7 bases that match TRBD2. With 6 bases clipped from V and 2 bases from J, the junction kept 14 bases outside the gene matches. This CDR3 has 16 residues. The germline V gene has CDR1 SQVTM and CDR2 ANQGSEA. CDR3 residues: CSVWGGGGPLTDTQYF. DNA for the CDR3: TGCAGCGTGTGGGGAGGCGGGGGACCCCTCACAGATACGCAGTATTTT.

This sequence joins TRBV27 and TRBJ1-2, with D perhaps matching TRBD1 (5 bases). The CDR3 spans 14 residues. Germline lookup yields CDR1 MNHEY and CDR2 SMNVEV (reference sequence). The V end was cut by 0 bases, the J end by 4 bases, with 9 bases between. This CDR3 is CASSLSRDSYGYTF. In DNA, the CDR3 is TGTGCCAGCAGTTTATCTCGCGACAGCTATGGCTACACCTTC.

This clone appeared a few times. V is TRBV7-9 and J is TRBJ2-5; tentatively, D is TRBD2 (6 bases). The CDR3 has 16 amino acids. Per the germline V gene, CDR1 is SEHNR and CDR2 is FQNEAQ (reference sequence). V gave up 4 bases and J gave up 2 bases, with 17 bases separating them. The CDR3 DNA is TGTGCCAGCAGCTCAGCCTATGGGACTTCACAAGAGACCCAGTACTTC. Protein sequence: CASSSAYGTSQETQYF.

On this clone: The same CDR3 is also encoded by other DNA sequences in this sample. This rearrangement joins TRBV5-1 to TRBJ1-1; D may be TRBD1 (6 bases). Germline CDR1 SGHRS, CDR2 YFSETQ. The CDR3 has 14 amino acids. V gave up 4 bases and J gave up 0 bases, with 10 bases separating them. The CDR3 bases are TGCGCCAGCAGCGGGCAGGGGATGAACACTGAAGCTTTCTTT. Amino acid sequence: CASSGQGMNTEAFF.

This chain uses TRBV4-1 with TRBJ2-7; D is perhaps TRBD1 (6 bases). V gave up 2 bases and J gave up 6 bases, with 14 bases separating them. The germline V gene has CDR1 MGHRA and CDR2 YSYEKL. CDR3 length: 14 amino acids. The CDR3 region has the DNA TGCGCCAGCAGCCAAATAGGGACAAGGGGCGAGCAGTACTTC. Translated: CASSQIGTRGEQYF.

The V gene is TRBV14, the J gene TRBJ1-4, with TRBD1 identical over 9 bases. The CDR3 loop spans 15 amino acids. The J segment lost 8 bases and the V segment lost 3 bases, leaving 7 bases of the junction unmatched. The germline CDR1 and CDR2 sequences are SGHDN and FVKESK. The CDR3 nucleotides read TGTGCCAGCAGCCAGTCACAGGGGGCTGGAGAAAAACTGTTTTTT. It yields the protein CASSQSQGAGEKLFF.

This sequence joins TRBV10-3 and TRBJ2-2, with 7 positions matching TRBD1. Germline V lookup: CDR1 ENHRY, CDR2 SYGVKD. The CDR3 contains 15 residues. Trimming took 6 bases from V and 3 from J; bases not matched to a gene: 7. CDR3 nucleotide sequence: TGTGCCATCAGCGCCGGGACAGCCGACACCGGGGAGCTGTTTTTT. Residues: CAISAGTADTGELFF.

V gene TRBV4-1 combines with J gene TRBJ1-1; D unclear. The germline V and J ends were trimmed by 4 bases and 1 base, with 19 bases remaining between them. The CDR3 is 17 residues long. Per germline, CDR1 MGHRA and CDR2 YSYEKL. As DNA, the CDR3 is TGCGCCAGCAGCCGCCGTTCGCCCACTTCTGCGAACACTGAAGCTTTCTTT. The encoded protein is CASSRRSPTSANTEAFF.

The V gene is TRBV27, the J gene TRBJ1-5; 10 bases agree with TRBD1. V lost 0 bases and J lost 2; bases outside the gene matches: 4. CDR1 and CDR2 (germline): MNHEY, SMNVEV (reference sequence). CDR3 size: 17 residues. CDR3 sequence (DNA): TGTGCCAGCAGTTTATCGGCTGGACAGGGGGGCAATCAGCCCCAGCATTTT. Amino acid sequence: CASSLSAGQGGNQPQHF.

CDR3 nucleotides: TGTGCCAGCAGCCGTCGGACAGGGATCTATGGCTACACCTTC. Its translation is CASSRRTGIYGYTF. The chain carries TRBV3-1 (or the pseudogene TRBV3-2) and TRBJ1-2, with 8 bases identical to TRBD1. The ends lost 4 bases at V and 4 bases at J; junction bases unmatched: 5. Germline CDR1 reads LGHDT; CDR2 reads YNNKEL (reference sequence). The CDR3 sequence is 14 residues long.

The CDR3 DNA reads as TGTGCCAGCAGCCCAGATAGGACAGGGGGCTACGAGCAGTACTTC. Encoded protein: CASSPDRTGGYEQYF. The rearrangement uses TRBV7-6 and TRBJ2-7; 10 bases agree with TRBD1. Germline V CDR1 and CDR2: SGHVS, FNYEAQ. V gave up 5 bases and J gave up 3 bases; unmatched junction bases: 7. This CDR3 is built from 15 residues.

The CDR3 loop is CASSPTLEGAEAFF. Here the CDR3 DNA reads TGTGCCAGCTCTCCGACCTTGGAGGGTGCTGAAGCTTTCTTT. The V gene is TRBV18, the J gene TRBJ1-1; D gene unclear. The CDR3 has 14 amino acids. V gave up 6 bases and J gave up 6 bases, with 17 bases separating them. Germline CDR1 reads KGHSH; CDR2 reads LQKENI.

The table lists this clone with a count of one. The chain joins TRBV6-5 to TRBJ2-1; D is ambiguous. CDR3 length: 13 residues. Trimming cost V 6 bases and J 0 bases, with 6 bases left between them. Germline V gene sequence: CDR1 MNHEY, CDR2 SVGAGI. The CDR3 protein is CASRRSSYNEQFF. The DNA for the CDR3 is TGTGCCAGCAGGAGAAGCTCCTACAATGAGCAGTTCTTC.

This clone has a handful of counts. The chain has TRBV27 and TRBJ1-3, with D possibly TRBD1 on 5 matching bases. Per the germline V gene, CDR1 is MNHEY and CDR2 is SMNVEV (reference sequence). CDR3 length: 14 amino acids. V lost 4 bases and J lost 4, with 11 bases in between. The CDR3 region is CASSSPGRGNTIYF. The CDR3 region has the DNA TGTGCCAGCAGTTCTCCAGGGAGGGGAAACACCATATATTTT.

This chain joins TRBV5-4 and TRBJ2-4; 7 nucleotides match TRBD2. CDR3 size: 14 residues. V gave up 0 bases and J gave up 8 bases; unmatched junction bases: 5. The germline V gene encodes CDR1 SGHNT and CDR2 YYREEE (reference sequence). The chain's CDR3 is CASSLAEAGDIQYF. For the CDR3, the DNA is TGTGCCAGCAGCTTGGCCGAGGCGGGGGACATTCAGTACTTC.

This sequence joins TRBV7-2 and TRBJ1-3; 12 bases align to TRBD1. This CDR3 is built from 16 residues. The V segment lost 4 bases and the J segment 3 bases; nucleotides outside the gene matches: 4. Germline assignment: CDR1 SGHTA and CDR2 FQGNSA. The CDR3 region has the DNA TGTGCCAGCAGCTCCGGGACAGGGGGCGTTGGAAACACCATATATTTT. Its translation: CASSSGTGGVGNTIYF.

The rearrangement links TRBV29-1 to TRBJ2-7; a weak D match, TRBD2 (5 bases). The V gene's germline CDR1 is SQVTM and CDR2 ANQGSEA. CDR3 length equals 12 residues. The germline V and J ends were trimmed by 8 bases and 0 bases, with 11 bases remaining between them. The CDR3 nucleotides read TGCAGCACCGGGGAGAGCTCCTACGAGCAGTACTTC. It codes for CSTGESSYEQYF.

V is TRBV30 and J is TRBJ1-6; 8 nucleotides align to TRBD1. Germline V lookup: CDR1 GTSNPN, CDR2 SVGIG (reference sequence). The CDR3 has 15 amino acids. V lost 3 bases and J lost 8; bases outside the gene matches: 9. DNA of the CDR3: TGTGCCTGGAGCGCTTCGGACAGGGATGATTCACCCCTCCACTTT. As protein: CAWSASDRDDSPLHF.

The chain uses TRBV11-1 and TRBJ2-5; D may be TRBD2 (5 bases). Trimming shortened V by 1 base and J by 7 bases, and 13 bases separated the two germline ends. Germline-derived CDR1 and CDR2 are SGHAT and FQDESV (reference sequence). This CDR3 has 14 amino acids. The CDR3 is CASSLEEVAATQYF. CDR3 bases: TGTGCCAGCAGCTTAGAGGAGGTAGCAGCGACCCAGTACTTC.

This clone came up once. The chain couples TRBV7-2 to TRBJ1-6; D is possibly TRBD1 (5 bases). CDR3 length: 16 residues. Germline values: CDR1 SGHTA, CDR2 FQGNSA. Between the trimmed V and J ends, which lost 1 base and 3 bases, there was a span of 10 bases. The CDR3 DNA follows: TGTGCCAGCAGCTTAGGAACAGGTCTCTATAATTCACCCCTCCACTTT. Translated, it gives CASSLGTGLYNSPLHF.

This clone has a single count. The J gene is TRBJ2-7, the V gene TRBV30; 9 nucleotides line up with TRBD1. The CDR3 contains 15 residues. Germline CDR1 is GTSNPN and CDR2 is SVGIG (reference sequence). The trim removed 2 bases at V and 0 bases at J, leaving 5 bases unmatched. In DNA, the CDR3 is TGTGCCTGGAGTCACAGGGGGCGAAGCTCCTACGAGCAGTACTTC. This translates into CAWSHRGRSSYEQYF.